The clone carrying this T cell receptor (beta chain) has just a few counts. Its antigen is currently unknown. The sample is drawn from a study of beta chain features in type 1 diabetes. The CDR3 sequence is 17 residues long. The junction had 14 bases not matched to a gene; V was cut back by 4 bases and J by 6 bases. In germline, CDR1 is LGHNA, CDR2 YSLEER. Investigators reverse transcribed all isolated RNA, so they sequenced expressed TCRB transcripts. Data came from immunoSEQ multiplex PCR; TCRdb stores just in-frame clones and leaves some out. The sample records under 450,000 clones, 11% to 15% being singletons. General observations from the study: Over-representation of high TCR-expressing cells was a possible consequence of cDNA sequencing. Diminished insertions and augmented deletions at VDJ junctions characterized type 1 diabetes patients.

The TCR originated in a man aged 25 to 40 in good health. This chain links TRBV4-3 with TRBJ2-1; 8 bases fit TRBD2. The sequencing sample was made of naive CD4+ T cells from blood. The CDR3 here is CASSPLPPGGPGNEQFF. The CDR3 DNA follows: TGCGCCAGCAGCCCCCTCCCCCCGGGAGGGCCGGGCAATGAGCAGTTCTTC.